This TCR beta chain was sequenced for a study of regulatory T cells in long-lasting Graves disease (TCRdb year 2021). About the full investigation: Persistent Graves' disease meant more than 5 years of antithyroid drug treatment with TSH receptor autoantibodies that stayed positive. This study used TCR sequencing and RNA sequencing of peripheral blood to compare persistent Graves' disease patients against newly diagnosed Graves' disease patients. The study took place in China and was registered as a clinical trial. A total of 33 samples were covered by TCR sequencing, comprising around 13 persistent and 20 or so newly diagnosed Graves' disease patients. On average, persistent Graves' disease patients in the clinical cohort had been on antithyroid drugs for about 9.3 years.

Libraries were prepared through multiplex PCR. TCRdb shows the sequencer as Illumina HiSeq 4000. CDR3 regions were amplified by Arm-PCR with iRepertoire HTBI primers to construct TCR beta libraries. Gel purification was performed on PCR products prior to sequencing. In the paper's pipeline: Across samples, some 62 TRBV and 15 or so TRBJ segments were identified and used for gene usage analysis of CDR3 amino acid clonotypes. Filtered high-quality paired reads were merged into contigs using COPE and FqMerger. BLAST was used to align contigs to IMGT TRBV, TRBD and TRBJ reference genes, and CDR3 was defined according to IMGT. Highly expanded clones were defined as clonotypes with a frequency above 0.1%. Repertoire diversity was measured by Shannon entropy, and V-J evenness by the Gini coefficient. A clonotype was considered public if more than one individual shared it. TCRdb reran the public reads through fastp at Q25 and MiXCR, keeping productive beta chains. Here each entry gathers all rows of one CDR3 protein and keeps the most common genes and DNA. The V and J calls and clone size come from TCRdb's table, not from the authors' own analysis. Here the sample has a few hundred thousand distinct CDR3 sequences; 20% to 25% occur a single time. The ten top clones hold about 27% of the sample.

In this sample, this clonotype turned up a few times. Its antigen remains unidentified. No clone much larger than this one lies a single base away; base qualities are absent. Per the publication, the time point label means: persistent/refractory GD, antithyroid drugs over 5 years with positive TRAb. For both TCR sequencing and RNA sequencing, RNA was extracted from PBMCs using TRIzol. Graves' disease was diagnosed according to American Thyroid Association guidelines. The patients came from an endocrinology department in Xi'an, China. From each patient, approximately 10 milliliters of peripheral blood was collected into an EDTA anticoagulant tube. Ficoll Paque Plus density gradient separation was used to isolate PBMCs, and no further T cell sorting was performed. An Agilent 2100 Bioanalyzer and agarose gel were used to assess RNA quality, and a NanoDrop 2000 was used to measure RNA concentration. Beyond this particular receptor, the publication reports: Persistent Graves' disease patients showed lower TCR Shannon entropy and fewer highly expanded clones than newly diagnosed patients, suggesting clonal expansion. Sequencing and analysis were restricted to the TCR beta chain. The authors acknowledged the small sample size as a limitation that may reduce accuracy. Patients with persistent disease shared more public clonotypes (about 2,700) than newly diagnosed patients did (nearly 1,000). The study examined only peripheral blood because the primary lesion, thyroid tissue, could not be accessed.

Sequenced here: peripheral blood mononuclear cells (PBMCs), sampled when the disease was refractory, from a patient treated with antithyroid drugs. The sequence was obtained from a woman between 35 and 50 years old with Graves disease. Donor details come from another sample of the same person, matched by shared clones.

The CDR3 protein sequence reads: CASSFLFPLVKGTGELFF. The DNA sequence is TGTGCCAGCAGCTTCCTCTTCCCTCTAGTTAAAGGGACCGGGGAGCTGTTTTTT. This chain is built from TRBV7-8 and TRBJ2-2, with the D gene uncertain. Between the V and J ends, shortened by 3 bases and 5 bases respectively, the junction contains 22 bases. Its CDR3 holds 18 amino acids, cysteine through phenylalanine. CDR3 DNA only is kept here, 54 bases in frame from base 1. CDR1 SGHVS and CDR2 FQNEAQ were looked up in the germline V gene.